This T cell receptor beta chain emerged from a study of shared clonotypes between healthy human individuals. Study-level background: Each donor had three CD4 naive, three CD4 memory, two CD8 naive and one CD8 memory plate. Findings and caveats of the study: Clonotypes shared by all four donors outscored non-shared clonotypes in generation probability.

Naivety among CD8 cells was defined by CD45RO negativity and positive CCR7 selection, thereby excluding terminally differentiated effector memory CD45RA+ cells. The CDR3 has 14 residues. Germline assignment: CDR1 MNHNS and CDR2 SASEGT. V was clipped by 11 bases and J by 1 base, with 14 bases between them. Replicate PCRs run on sorted subsets employed 200 ng DNA, 25,000 to 35,000 T cell genomes. Original processing notes: With immunoSEQ giving junction-only sequences and no quality scores, filtering differed. Produced via immunoSEQ multiplex PCR; TCRdb's table is partial and in-frame only. V, J and clone size were drawn from that table, and D and trimming were deduced from the DNA. The repertoire holds 2 million to 2.5 million clones, with less than 95% as singletons. This clone occurred once. Its antigen is unknown.

V gene TRBV6-1 combines with J gene TRBJ2-2, with a tentative D call TRBD1 (6 bases). The receptor comes from a young man in good health. The sequenced sample was naive CD8+ T cells sorted from blood. For the CDR3, the DNA is TGTGCCGTTCAAGGGGGTAGGAACACCGGGGAGCTGTTTTTT. It translates to CAVQGGRNTGELFF.